This T cell receptor (beta chain) was captured by sequencing in a study of neoadjuvant anti-PD-1 for oral cavity cancer. Study-level information: Around day 43, patients without progression received a fourth nivolumab dose before surgery.

TCRdb keeps only in-frame clones here, not all; method: immunoSEQ multiplex PCR. The sample lists just under 70,000 clones, approximately 85% seen once, with around 3.7% in the top ten. The germline gives CDR1 MNHEY, CDR2 SMNVEV (reference sequence). The CDR3 is 14 residues long. Trimming cost V 3 bases and J 7 bases, with 12 bases left between them. Indicated time point: after neoadjuvant nivolumab, at surgical resection. This clone was recorded a few times. This sequence joins TRBV27 and TRBJ2-2, with D possibly matching TRBD2 (5 bases). The sequencing here drew on PBMCs, taken after nivolumab (anti-PD-1) treatment. This sequence was found in a person aged 35 to 85 with oral cavity squamous cell carcinoma. The CDR3 here is CASSFRTPVGELFF. Written as DNA, the CDR3 is TGTGCCAGCAGTTTCCGGACTCCGGTCGGGGAGCTGTTTTTT.